This T cell receptor (beta chain) is drawn from a study of response to subunit inactivated influenza vaccine. One entry per CDR3 protein results from TCRdb running MiXCR on the RT-PCR reads. The sample has more than 200,000 distinct CDR3 sequences, 9.5% to 15% seen once. This clonotype has a handful of counts. This CDR3 region has 15 residues. Germline V CDR1 and CDR2: SGHTA, FQGNSA. The V and J ends lost 5 bases and 1 base, in that order; junction bases with no gene match: 5. The sequences come from non-naive T cells sorted from PBMCs, collected approximately 15 days before vaccination. The TCR comes from a man aged 50 to 60 who received an inactivated influenza vaccine. The chain uses TRBV7-2 and TRBJ2-3, with 8 bases matching TRBD2. For the CDR3, the DNA is TGTGCCAGCAGCGCTGCAGCGGGAGGCACAGATACGCAGTATTTT. Translating it yields CASSAAAGGTDTQYF. Supplemented by reference TRBV7-2 and TRBJ2-3, the full variable domain reads GAGVSQSPSNKVTEKGKDVELRCDPISGHTALYWYRQSLGQGLEFLIYFQGNSAPDKSGLPSDRFSAERTGGSVSTLTIQRTQQEDSAVYLCASSAAAGGTDTQYFGPGTRLTVL.